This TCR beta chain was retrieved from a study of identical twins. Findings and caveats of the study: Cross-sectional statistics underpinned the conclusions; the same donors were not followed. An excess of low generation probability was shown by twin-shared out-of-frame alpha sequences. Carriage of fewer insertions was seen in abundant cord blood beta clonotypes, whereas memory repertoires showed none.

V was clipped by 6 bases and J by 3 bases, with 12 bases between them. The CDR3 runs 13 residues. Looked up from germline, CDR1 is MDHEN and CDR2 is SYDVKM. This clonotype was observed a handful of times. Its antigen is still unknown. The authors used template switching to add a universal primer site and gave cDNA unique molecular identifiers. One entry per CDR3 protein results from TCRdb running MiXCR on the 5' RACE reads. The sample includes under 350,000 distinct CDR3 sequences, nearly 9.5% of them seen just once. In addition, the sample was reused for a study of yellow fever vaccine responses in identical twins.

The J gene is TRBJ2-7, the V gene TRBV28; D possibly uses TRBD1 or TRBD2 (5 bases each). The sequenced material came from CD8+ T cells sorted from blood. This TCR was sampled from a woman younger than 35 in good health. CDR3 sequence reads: CASSSGAYYEQYF. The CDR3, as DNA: TGTGCCAGCAGCTCCGGGGCGTACTACGAGCAGTACTTC.